Listed below are T cell receptor beta chains from one sample, sequenced in a study of blood T cells in healthy people across ages. Via MiXCR, TCRdb re-called the 5' RACE reads, giving one row per CDR3 protein. The sample carries approximately 580,000 distinct CDR3 sequences, 24% recorded once. These data were also filed under a second study, of T cells of mothers and their children.

The specimen sequenced was blood. These receptor sequences come from a boy aged 5-17 years in good health. The CDR3 runs from the conserved cysteine through the conserved F or W. D genes are given only for firm matches. Only some rows state a clone size, as once, few, many or a class for expanded clones.

J gene	CDR3 length	D gene	clone size	V gene	CDR3 protein	CDR3 DNA
TRBJ2-5	14	TRBD1	few	TRBV6-2/TRBV6-3	CASRAGTVKETQYF	TGTGCCAGCCGTGCCGGGACAGTTAAAGAGACCCAGTACTTC
TRBJ2-1	16	TRBD1	NA	TRBV6-2/TRBV6-3	CASSSASGTGTQGQFF	TGTGCCAGCAGTTCTGCCTCCGGGACAGGGACACAGGGGCAGTTCTTC
TRBJ2-5	14	NA	NA	TRBV18	CASSPGGIQETQYF	TGTGCCAGCTCACCCGGGGGTATCCAAGAGACCCAGTACTTC
TRBJ2-7	13	NA	few	TRBV7-3	CASSPSGEDEQYF	TGTGCCAGCAGCCCCTCGGGTGAGGACGAGCAGTACTTC
TRBJ2-7	14	TRBD2	NA	TRBV4-3	CASSQVAGFDEQYF	TGCGCCAGCAGCCAAGTAGCGGGATTCGACGAGCAGTACTTC
TRBJ2-5	12	NA	few	TRBV12-3/TRBV12-4	CASSLTGAEQCF	TGTGCCAGCAGTTTAACGGGAGCCGAGCAGTGCTTC
TRBJ2-2	19	TRBD1	NA	TRBV27	CASSLGAGGRPANTGELFF	TGTGCCAGCAGTTTAGGGGCAGGGGGCCGCCCTGCGAACACCGGGGAGCTGTTTTTT
TRBJ1-6	14	NA	many	TRBV28	CASSLGRGNSPLHF	TGTGCCAGCAGTCTAGGGCGGGGAAACTCACCCCTCCACTTT
TRBJ2-4	15	NA	NA	TRBV2	CASSENSQRANIQYF	TGTGCCAGCAGTGAAAACAGCCAGCGGGCAAACATTCAGTACTTC
TRBJ2-7	16	TRBD1	NA	TRBV10-3	CAISGPGTGEVHEQYF	TGTGCCATCAGTGGGCCCGGGACAGGGGAGGTCCACGAGCAGTACTTC
TRBJ2-7	17	NA	NA	TRBV20-1	CSARPAVSRRGAYEQYF	TGCAGTGCTAGGCCGGCCGTATCTAGGAGGGGGGCCTACGAGCAGTACTTC
TRBJ1-5	13	NA	NA	TRBV29-1	CSVEGAGNQPQHF	TGCAGCGTTGAAGGGGCCGGCAATCAGCCCCAGCATTTT
TRBJ2-3	12	NA	NA	TRBV12-3/TRBV12-4	CASSKRGDTEYF	TGTGCCAGCAGCAAGAGGGGAGATACGGAGTATTTT
TRBJ2-1	18	NA	NA	TRBV29-1	CSVEVGLGRGNHYNEQFF	TGCAGCGTTGAAGTTGGTCTAGGTAGGGGGAACCATTACAATGAGCAGTTCTTC
TRBJ1-2	13	NA	once	TRBV29-1	CSVARRELNGYTF	TGCAGCGTCGCGAGGCGGGAGTTGAATGGCTACACCTTC
TRBJ2-5	15	NA	NA	TRBV28	CASSLSDPFKETQYF	TGTGCCAGCAGTTTATCGGACCCTTTTAAAGAGACCCAGTACTTC
TRBJ2-1	12	NA	NA	TRBV29-1	CSVGAKADEQFF	TGCAGCGTTGGAGCCAAAGCGGATGAGCAGTTCTTC
TRBJ2-1	16	NA	few	TRBV10-3	CAISESTVASGNEQFF	TGTGCCATCAGTGAGTCGACGGTAGCGAGTGGTAATGAGCAGTTCTTC
TRBJ2-2	16	TRBD2	NA	TRBV4-1	CASSQDTGGKYRELFF	TGCGCCAGCAGCCAAGATACGGGAGGAAAGTACCGGGAGCTGTTTTTT
TRBJ2-5	15	NA	few	TRBV15	CATSRDQGIQETQYF	TGTGCCACCAGCAGAGATCAGGGGATCCAAGAGACCCAGTACTTC
TRBJ2-4	19	TRBD2	NA	TRBV11-2	CANSLAGAPRVGGRNIQYF	TGTGCCAACAGCTTAGCGGGGGCCCCCAGGGTTGGGGGACGAAACATTCAGTACTTC
TRBJ2-7	15	NA	few	TRBV27	CASSSAGALSYEQYF	TGTGCCAGCAGTTCGGCCGGGGCTCTCTCCTACGAGCAGTACTTC
TRBJ2-1	15	TRBD1	NA	TRBV2	CASRVDRGQRKEQFF	TGTGCCAGCAGAGTTGACAGGGGGCAAAGGAAGGAGCAGTTCTTC
TRBJ2-1	18	TRBD2	NA	TRBV4-2	CASSPPKGGLAGYNEQFF	TGTGCCAGCAGCCCCCCCAAGGGGGGACTAGCGGGCTACAATGAGCAGTTCTTC
TRBJ2-2	12	NA	few	TRBV12-3/TRBV12-4	CVVPRNTGELFF	TGTGTAGTTCCACGGAACACCGGGGAGCTGTTTTTT
TRBJ2-1	15	NA	NA	TRBV28	CASSLDPNQYNEQFF	TGTGCCAGCAGTTTAGACCCTAATCAGTACAATGAGCAGTTCTTC